This T cell receptor (beta chain) was sequenced for a study of blood T cell repertoires in COVID-19 (dated by TCRdb to 2018 to 2020). A note on the overall study: Samples from collaborators originated in the United States, Italy and Spain and spanned both the acute and convalescent phases of COVID-19. Where available, HLA class I and class II types were obtained from metadata supplied by the sample provider rather than from assay-based typing. The repertoires were made available in a free public database intended to serve as a resource for research on the immune response to SARS-CoV-2. The prospective study material was composed of cDNA or gDNA derived from T cells, B-cell-depleted T cells, or PBMCs. Sample metadata almost always included a de-identified subject ID, COVID-19 status, age in years and sex. The samples were drawn from the first 160 participants of the ongoing ImmuneRACE study and from some 1,300 subjects provided by 6 global collaborators. Subjects who had been exposed to COVID-19, were actively infected with it, or had recovered from it provided the deeply sampled blood TCRbeta repertoires that made up the dataset.

Comment on this clone: Its antigen remains undetermined. No quality values exist for individual bases; no much larger clone is one base distant.

Participants in the prospective study were enrolled through a virtual design, were aged roughly 18 to 95 years, and lived in approximately 25 United States geographic areas. In the prospective study, cohorts were assigned on the basis of participant-reported clinical history obtained from a screening survey and a study questionnaire. For ImmuneRACE Cohort 3, a participant was defined as recovered based on two consecutive negative NP/OP PCR tests, clearance by a healthcare professional, or resolution of symptoms. In the prospective study, mobile phlebotomists collected whole blood, serum and a nasopharyngeal or oropharyngeal swab from each participant. Over a roughly two-month period, participants in the prospective study had the option of providing additional blood draws and questionnaires. Prospective study blood samples were shipped either frozen or at room temperature before DNA extraction.

The immunoSEQ Assay, a bias-controlled multiplex PCR, was used to amplify TCRbeta CDR3 regions from genomic DNA. The authors processed their data as follows. The number of nucleated cells in each sample was estimated by amplification of reference gene primers within the assay. Sequence reads were collapsed and filtered to measure the absolute abundance of every unique TCRbeta CDR3 rearrangement. For each sample, productive Simpson clonality was calculated by taking the square root of Simpson's diversity index across productive rearrangements. TCRdb mirrors the immuneACCESS table, restricted to in-frame sequences. Some clones are absent from its copies; in checked studies, under half trace to an unresolved V gene, and the reason for the others is unknown. V, J and clone size derive from that table, while D and trimming were established from the DNA sequence. In all, the sample holds about 440,000 clones, and roughly 91% of those were seen once. The ten largest clones take up 0.55% to 0.75% of the sample.

Relative to germline, V is 5 bases shorter and J is 7 bases shorter, with 11 bases between their ends. The CDR3 measures 13 amino acids from cysteine to phenylalanine. The retained sequence is limited to the CDR3, 39 bases, with the frame set at the first base. What the authors observed across the whole study: The quantity of clinical and demographic metadata differed by source and by participant and was supplied without curation.

This TCR was recovered from a young man who had recovered from COVID-19. Sequencing was carried out using PBMCs or T cells enriched from blood (not recorded which). The chain is assembled from TRBV12-3 or TRBV12-4 and TRBJ1-4, with the D gene too uncertain to name. Read as DNA, the sequence is TGTGCCAGCAGTCTCACGGGTGCTGAAAAACTGTTTTTT. This encodes CASSLTGAEKLFF.